Listed here are 8 T cell receptor beta chains from one sample, sequenced in a study of lymphopenia after photon versus proton radiotherapy. Clones were sequenced by immunoSEQ multiplex PCR, and TCRdb holds only the in-frame ones, with some missing. The table includes under 35,000 clones, roughly 89% detected once. Sequenced here: peripheral blood, sampled from a patient treated with proton-based radiotherapy. Receptor source: a woman between 65 and 79 years old with pancreatic cancer. Some clones in this sample may be carry-over from other donors' samples.

The V and J genes are TRBV2 and TRBJ1-5; D is undetermined. The germline gives CDR1 SNHLY, CDR2 FYNNEI. CDR3 length: 14 amino acids. V lost 7 bases to trimming and J lost 0 bases, with 10 bases between them. DNA of the CDR3: TGTGCCAGCAAGGACTCCTATAGCAATCAGCCCCAGCATTTT. Amino acids: CASKDSYSNQPQHF.

The J gene is TRBJ1-1, the V gene TRBV2, with 8 bases that match TRBD1. Trimming cost V 5 bases and J 2 bases; bases outside gene matches: 13. This CDR3 contains 17 residues. Germline V lookup: CDR1 SNHLY, CDR2 FYNNEI. The CDR3 DNA is TGTGCCAGCAGTTCACACCGGGACAGGTCCTCAAACACTGAAGCTTTCTTT. Its protein product is CASSSHRDRSSNTEAFF.

J is TRBJ2-7 and V is TRBV7-2; 9 bases align to TRBD1. CDR1 and CDR2 from the germline V gene are SGHTA and FQGNSA. J was trimmed by 2 bases and V by 2 bases; bases with no gene match: 4. The length of the CDR3 is 15 residues. For the CDR3, the DNA is TGTGCCAGCAGCTTATCGGGACAGGGTGCCTACGAGCAGTACTTC. Translation gives CASSLSGQGAYEQYF. Complete variable domain (other parts from reference TRBV7-2 and TRBJ2-7): GAGVSQSPSNKVTEKGKDVELRCDPISGHTALYWYRQSLGQGLEFLIYFQGNSAPDKSGLPSDRFSAERTGGSVSTLTIQRTQQEDSAVYLCASSLSGQGAYEQYFGPGTRLTVT.

This clone has only one observation. The rearrangement links TRBV27 to TRBJ2-7; 7 nucleotides agree with TRBD2. From germline, CDR1 is MNHEY and CDR2 SMNVEV (reference sequence). This CDR3 region has 18 residues. V lost 0 bases and J lost 0; bases outside the gene matches: 11. CDR3 nucleotide sequence: TGTGCCAGCAGTTTATCCGCCCCCGGGGGAGGGAGCTCCTACGAGCAGTACTTC. Protein: CASSLSAPGGGSSYEQYF.

This rearrangement joins TRBV9 to TRBJ1-4; D is uncertain. Trimming shortened V by 0 bases and J by 0 bases, and 6 bases separated the two germline ends. The CDR3 is 15 residues long. Germline V gene sequence: CDR1 SGDLS, CDR2 YYNGEE. CDR3: CASSVGVATNEKLFF. CDR3 in DNA: TGTGCCAGCAGCGTAGGTGTTGCAACTAATGAAAAACTGTTTTTT.

This chain links TRBV30 with TRBJ2-6, with D hard to call. The CDR3 has 13 residues. Looked up from germline, CDR1 is GTSNPN and CDR2 is SVGIG (reference sequence). Between the trimmed V and J ends, which lost 4 bases and 0 bases, there was a span of 4 bases. CDR3 nucleotides: TGTGCCTGGACTGTCTCTGGGGCCAACGTCCTGACTTTC. Translated, it gives CAWTVSGANVLTF.

The rearrangement joins TRBV28 to TRBJ1-4, with TRBD1 identical over 11 bases. The CDR3 totals 17 residues. Germline lookup yields CDR1 MDHEN and CDR2 SYDVKM. V shed 5 bases, J shed 5 bases, and the junction held 10 bases outside the gene matches. DNA for the CDR3: TGTGCCAGCAGTATACAAGGACAGGGGGCGACCAATGAAAAACTGTTTTTT. It encodes CASSIQGQGATNEKLFF.

The chain links TRBV6-1 to TRBJ2-3, with TRBD1 identical over 10 bases. The CDR3 has 15 residues. V gave up 6 bases and J gave up 3 bases; unmatched junction bases: 6. The germline V gene has CDR1 MNHNS and CDR2 SASEGT. The CDR3 loop is CASRPEGQGTDTQYF. The CDR3 nucleotides are TGTGCCAGCAGACCCGAGGGACAGGGGACAGATACGCAGTATTTT.